This TCR beta chain was obtained from a study of blood T cell repertoires in COVID-19. For the study at large: COVID-19 samples collected from the United States, Italy and Spain covered acute and convalescent phases. PBMCs, B-cell-depleted T cells, or T cells were the source of the cDNA or gDNA that made up the material.

Trimming shortened V by 6 bases and J by 6 bases, and 12 bases separated the two germline ends. The CDR3 loop spans 14 amino acids. Germline loops: CDR1 SNHLY, CDR2 FYNNEI. This clone has a single count. Clones were sequenced by immunoSEQ multiplex PCR, and TCRdb holds only the in-frame ones, with some missing. This sample has hundreds of thousands of clones, with 88% found just once. Across roughly 25 US areas, participants ranged in age from about 18 to 100 years. Donors of Cohort 3 who recovered were those that had two negative PCRs, clearance, or symptom resolution. The chain combines TRBV2 with TRBJ1-6; no firm D call. Sequenced: PBMCs or T cells enriched from blood (not recorded which). This sequence was found in a woman aged 25 to 39 who had recovered from COVID-19. This CDR3 reads CASREGLLNSPLHF. CDR3 DNA sequence: TGTGCCAGCAGGGAGGGCTTACTTAATTCACCCCTCCACTTT.